These 6 T cell receptor beta chains were all obtained from the same sample, sequenced in a study of T-cell memory formation after mild COVID-19. TCRdb passed the 5' RACE reads through MiXCR, listing each CDR3 protein once. The data show around 300,000 distinct CDR3 sequences, roughly 18% seen once. The sequenced sample was PBMCs or a T cell subset sorted from them (not recorded which). The receptors were sampled from a young man who had mild COVID-19 (a few samples of this study predate the infection). Cell type and time point are not known.

This clonotype was observed a few times. The chain couples TRBV2 to TRBJ2-7; 9 bases are shared with TRBD1. The germline V gene has CDR1 SNHLY and CDR2 FYNNEI. This CDR3 region has 15 residues. The junction had 6 bases not matched to a gene; V was cut back by 5 bases and J by 1 base. CDR3 in DNA: TGTGCCAGCAGTTTGGGACAGGGCCTTTCCTACGAGCAGTACGTC. Its translation: CASSLGQGLSYEQYV.

This clonotype was counted a few times. The junction shows a germline mismatch at one end, possibly a read error. The chain uses TRBV7-8 and TRBJ2-5; D perhaps matches TRBD2 (5 bases). The CDR3 runs 11 residues. Looked up from germline, CDR1 is SGHVS and CDR2 is FQNEAQ. The CDR3 protein is CASSRAGPGDF. CDR3 bases: TGTGCCAGCAGTCGCGCAGGCCCCGGGGACTTC.

This clonotype was detected many times. The chain carries TRBV15 and TRBJ2-1; 7 bases match TRBD1. This CDR3 is 15 amino acids long. The V and J ends lost 3 bases and 1 base, in that order; junction bases with no gene match: 3. From germline, CDR1 is LNHNV and CDR2 YYDKDF (reference sequence). The DNA of the CDR3 is TGTGCCACCAGCAGTGGACAGGCGTCCTACAATGAGCAGTTCTTC. Protein: CATSSGQASYNEQFF.

The rearrangement links TRBV5-1 to TRBJ1-2; 7 bases fit TRBD1. The CDR3 is 13 residues long. The J segment lost 6 bases and the V segment lost 4 bases, leaving 6 bases of the junction unmatched. CDR1 and CDR2 (germline): SGHRS, YFSETQ. CDR3 loop: CASSPGQEDGYTF. Here the CDR3 DNA reads TGCGCCAGCAGCCCAGGACAGGAGGATGGCTACACCTTC.

The chain couples TRBV10-3 to TRBJ2-6; D is uncertain. CDR1 and CDR2 (germline): ENHRY, SYGVKD. Trimming shortened V by 1 base and J by 0 bases, and 4 bases separated the two germline ends. This CDR3 contains 15 residues. The CDR3 sequence: CAISEYGSGANVLTF. The CDR3 DNA reads as TGTGCCATCAGTGAGTACGGCTCTGGGGCCAACGTCCTGACTTTC.

CDR3 residues: CSARGTSYYEQYF. The DNA of the CDR3 is TGCAGTGCTAGAGGGACTAGCTACTACGAGCAGTACTTC. This chain joins TRBV20-1 and TRBJ2-7, with 8 positions matching TRBD2. The trim removed 1 base at V and 3 bases at J, leaving 2 bases unmatched. The CDR3 loop spans 13 amino acids. CDR1 is DFQATT, CDR2 SNEGSKA, per germline (reference sequence).